A single T cell receptor (beta chain) is shown here with its context. What it recognizes is unknown. The record originates from a study of persistence of HIV-infected CD4 T cells. Study in general: Isolated cells were CMV- and HIV-1 Gag-responding CD4+ T cells. Findings of the study overall: Antigen-responding cells were enriched for degenerate expanded CDR3beta sequences.

Germline values: CDR1 MGHRA, CDR2 YSYEKL. Trimming pared 3 bases from V and 4 bases from J, leaving 12 bases between. The CDR3 contains 15 residues. Lysates of CMV-infected fibroblasts at approximately 9.6 ug/mL stimulated these cells. Memory cells lacking CD40L and CD69 with high CD45RO were sorted. This was the immunoSEQ version 4 assay in survey mode. Data came from immunoSEQ multiplex PCR; TCRdb stores just in-frame clones and leaves some out. This sample carries roughly 34,000 clones, 82% of them seen once, and the ten largest clones take roughly 0.86%. V gene TRBV4-1 combines with J gene TRBJ2-2; a weak D match, TRBD1 (6 bases). This sequence originates from an adult man with HIV who was CMV-seropositive. The source material was CD4+ T cells sorted from PBMCs after roughly 17-hour stimulation, sampled from a patient who received antiretroviral therapy. The DNA of the CDR3 is TGCGCCAGCAGCCATATAACAGGGAGCACCGGGGAGCTGTTTTTT. Translated, it gives CASSHITGSTGELFF.